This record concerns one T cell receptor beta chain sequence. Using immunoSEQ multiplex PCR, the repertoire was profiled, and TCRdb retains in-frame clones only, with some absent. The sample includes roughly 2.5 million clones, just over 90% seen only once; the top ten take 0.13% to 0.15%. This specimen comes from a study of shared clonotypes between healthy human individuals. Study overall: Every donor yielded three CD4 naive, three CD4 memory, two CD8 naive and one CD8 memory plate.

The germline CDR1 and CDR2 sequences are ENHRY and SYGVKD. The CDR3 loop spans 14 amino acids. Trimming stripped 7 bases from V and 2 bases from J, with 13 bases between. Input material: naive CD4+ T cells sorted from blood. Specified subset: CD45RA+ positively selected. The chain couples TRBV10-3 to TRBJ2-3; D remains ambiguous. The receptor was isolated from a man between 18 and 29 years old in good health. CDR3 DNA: TGTGCCATCAATGAAGGCGTCCTCACAGATACGCAGTATTTT. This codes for CAINEGVLTDTQYF.